This T cell receptor beta chain was identified during a study of Ad26.COV2.S vaccination and SARS-CoV-2 variants (dated by TCRdb to 2020 to 2022). Notes on the research overall: Donors in the vaccine arm were drawn from COV1001, a phase I-IIa trial of Ad26.COV2.S in healthy adults that was multicentre, randomized, double-blind and placebo-controlled. A total of 32 samples were included in the TCR-sequenced set, comprising about 20 Ad26.COV2.S vaccine recipients, 5 placebo recipients and 8 SARS-CoV-2 convalescent individuals. Trial participants were randomized into five groups of five: low-dose or high-dose Ad26.COV2.S given once or twice, or placebo on both occasions. Ad26.COV2.S was given intramuscularly at 5x10^10 or 1x10^11 viral particles, as a single shot or as two shots 56 days apart. TCRbeta repertoire sequencing was used to assess the specificity and breadth of SARS-CoV-2-reactive T cell receptors after Ad26.COV2.S vaccination. Investigators did not know the trial group allocation while performing experiments and assessing outcomes. The paper's findings and limits, for the study overall: Substantial breadth of spike-specific CD8+ and CD4+ T cell responses was reported after vaccination. Ad26.COV2.S recipients had higher spike-specific TCR breadth than placebo recipients (P = 0.0014). It was noted by the authors that total T cell responses may have been underestimated by the TCR breadth and depth analyses. Non-spike TCR breadth was comparable between vaccine and placebo recipients, consistent with the vaccine containing only spike. Comparing responses between vaccine doses or regimens was not something the study was powered to do.

TCRbeta CDR3 regions were sequenced with the immunoSEQ Assay. After extraction, genomic DNA underwent amplification by bias-controlled multiplex PCR, followed by high-throughput sequencing. Turning to the authors' computational methods: To quantify the absolute abundance of every unique TCRbeta CDR3 region, sequences were collapsed and filtered. T cell fraction was estimated by normalizing TCRbeta template counts to usable DNA, with usable DNA measured through amplification of reference genes found in all nucleated cells. Repertoire TCRs were annotated as SARS-CoV-2-specific when V gene, CDR3 amino acid sequence and J gene were exactly matched to a known reactive TCR set. The reference SARS-CoV-2 TCR set was derived from MIRA and filtered for enrichment in COVID-19-positive ImmuneCODE repertoires, a step that removed public or cross-reactive TCRs. Drawing on the MIRA antigens, annotated TCRs were analysed further at the level of specific ORF or position within ORF. Depth was the summed frequency of annotated unique rearrangements, while breadth was defined as annotated unique rearrangements over total unique productive rearrangements. Two-sided Wilcoxon rank-sum tests were applied when comparing TCR breadth between groups. TCRdb provides this immuneACCESS table in a form limited to in-frame rearrangements. Some clones are lacking; in checked studies, under half of them reflect an unresolved V gene, and why the rest are absent is not known. V, J and clone size derive from that table, while D and trimming were established from the DNA sequence. A total of fewer than 600,000 clones appear in this sample, approximately 90% of them only once. The ten largest clones take up 1.5% to 2% of the sample.

As for this clone: Its antigen remains unidentified. No base quality information exists; no much larger clone differs at one position.

The germline V gene (reference sequence) provides CDR1 LNHNV and CDR2 YYDKDF. From the cysteine up to the phenylalanine, the CDR3 has a length of 16 residues. Just the 48-base CDR3 DNA is kept, in frame starting at base 1. The junction shows trimming of 1 base on V and 4 bases on J, and the gene matches do not reach 4 bases of it. Sample treatment or condition, as interpreted from the label and publication: about 20 received Ad26.COV2.S at low or high dose, single or two shots; several received placebo; per-sample allocation not given. Repertoires of vaccine and placebo recipients were sequenced from samples collected on day 63 after the first injection. Cohort 1b enrolled about two dozen adults aged 18-55 years at a single site in Boston, USA, between 29 July and 7 August 2020. Ad26.COV2.S was a replication-incompetent adenovirus type 26 vector expressing a prefusion-stabilized SARS-CoV-2 spike protein from the original Wuhan strain.

This receptor chain uses TRBV15 and TRBJ2-2, with 9 bases matching TRBD1. The clonotype originates from a person aged 18-65 years who received the Ad26.COV2.S COVID-19 vaccine or a placebo. Sequences were derived from peripheral blood, sampled in a trial of Ad26.COV2.S vaccine versus placebo. The DNA is TGTGCCACCAGCAGAGGGACAGGGGTGGGCACCGGGGAGCTGTTTTTT. This yields the protein CATSRGTGVGTGELFF. The reference TRBV15 and TRBJ2-2 proteins fill in what lies around the CDR3, so the full variable domain reads DAMVIQNPRYQVTQFGKPVTLSCSQTLNHNVMYWYQQKSSQAPKLLFHYYDKDFNNEADTPDNFQSRRPNTSFCFLDIRSPGLGDTAMYLCATSRGTGVGTGELFFGEGSRLTVL.